This entry describes one T cell receptor beta chain. The antigen is not known. The protocol was immunoSEQ multiplex PCR, while the TCRdb copy is restricted to in-frame clones and leaves out a portion. The top ten hold 12% of the sample, which has about 26,000 clones, 67% seen once. All patients experienced relapse after autologous stem cell transplantation, and brentuximab vedotin exposure was variable. Trimming cost V 3 bases and J 4 bases; bases outside gene matches: 7. The CDR3 has 16 residues. Looked up from germline, CDR1 is MDHEN and CDR2 is SYDVKM. This sample was taken from a study of PD-1 blockade in classical Hodgkin lymphoma. General observations from the study: No one has yet defined what causes the repertoire differences, which may be disease activity or prior therapy.

The V call is TRBV28, the J call TRBJ2-7; TRBD1 agrees at 12 bases. This specimen consisted of peripheral blood mononuclear cells (PBMCs), obtained before the second cycle of nivolumab. The clonotype originates from a human donor with classical Hodgkin lymphoma. This CDR3 is CASSFIGDRGLYEQYF. CDR3 sequence (DNA): TGTGCCAGCAGTTTCATCGGGGACAGGGGGCTTTACGAGCAGTACTTC.